These 5 T cell receptor beta chains share one sample of origin, sequenced in a study of lymphopenia after photon versus proton radiotherapy. Assay: immunoSEQ multiplex PCR; the TCRdb copy retains only in-frame clones and omits some. This sample has 83,000 or so clones, with about four fifths found just once. Material: peripheral blood, obtained from a patient treated with proton-based radiotherapy. The source of these receptors is a man aged 55 to 69 with pancreatic cancer.

This clone appeared a single time. The rearrangement uses TRBV6-6 and TRBJ2-7, with D unresolved. The V gene's germline CDR1 is MNHNY and CDR2 SVGAGI (reference sequence). Trimming shortened V by 0 bases and J by 1 base, and 7 bases separated the two germline ends. This CDR3 region has 14 residues. The DNA of the CDR3 is TGTGCCAGCAGTTACTCGTCGCGGTCCTACGAGCAGTACTTC. Translated: CASSYSSRSYEQYF.

V and J are TRBV19 and TRBJ1-2; 12 positions match TRBD1. CDR1 LNHDA and CDR2 SQIVND come from the germline V gene (reference sequence). The CDR3 is 16 residues long. J lost 4 bases, V lost 6 bases, and 9 bases had no gene match. The CDR3 is CASSPGDRGLFYGYTF. The CDR3, as DNA: TGTGCCAGTAGCCCCGGGGACAGGGGGCTATTCTATGGCTACACCTTC.

The chain has TRBV18 and TRBJ2-4, with 11 positions matching TRBD2. Germline CDR1 KGHSH, CDR2 LQKENI. V dropped 2 bases and J dropped 7; count of bases not matched to a gene: 10. The CDR3 sequence is 17 residues long. CDR3: CASSPVSGRARGNIQYF. The CDR3 nucleotides are TGTGCCAGCTCACCAGTTAGCGGGAGGGCCCGCGGGAACATTCAGTACTTC.

J is TRBJ2-5 and V is TRBV7-6; 9 bases fit TRBD1. CDR3 size: 13 residues. The V segment lost 4 bases and the J segment 4 bases; nucleotides outside the gene matches: 1. Germline V gene lookup returns CDR1 SGHVS and CDR2 FNYEAQ. The CDR3 loop reads CASSYRGLETQYF. Written as DNA, the CDR3 is TGTGCCAGCAGCTACAGGGGGCTAGAGACCCAGTACTTC.

V usage is TRBV28 and J usage is TRBJ1-2; possibly TRBD1 for D (5 bases). The germline CDR1 and CDR2 sequences are MDHEN and SYDVKM. CDR3 size: 15 residues. V lost 1 base, J lost 2 bases, and 11 bases lay in between. The CDR3 sequence: CASSLSGRTNYGYTF. CDR3 nucleotide sequence: TGTGCCAGCAGTTTATCGGGACGGACAAACTATGGCTACACCTTC.